A single T cell receptor beta chain is shown here with its context. Libraries were prepared by immunoSEQ multiplex PCR; TCRdb keeps only in-frame clonotypes and omits some of them. The sample lists about 76,000 clones; around 90% were seen once. This sample was included in a study of OX40 agonist ivuxolimab in advanced cancers. Study-level information: An agonistic anti-OX40 (CD134) antibody, ivuxolimab, was used to treat the patients.

This receptor was obtained from an adult with an advanced solid tumor such as melanoma, head and neck, liver or kidney cancer. The sequences come from CD4+ or CD8+ T cells sorted from blood, collected in a trial of the OX40 agonist ivuxolimab.

The CDR3 DNA sequence: TGTGCCAGCAGCTTAGATTGGGGCAGGGTGAACACTGAAGCTTTCTTT. Translating it yields CASSLDWGRVNTEAFF. The chain carries TRBV11-3 and TRBJ1-1; D perhaps matches TRBD1 (5 bases). This CDR3 has 16 amino acids. The V gene's germline CDR1 is SGHNT and CDR2 YENEEA. V dropped 0 bases and J dropped 0 bases, with 11 bases sitting between them.